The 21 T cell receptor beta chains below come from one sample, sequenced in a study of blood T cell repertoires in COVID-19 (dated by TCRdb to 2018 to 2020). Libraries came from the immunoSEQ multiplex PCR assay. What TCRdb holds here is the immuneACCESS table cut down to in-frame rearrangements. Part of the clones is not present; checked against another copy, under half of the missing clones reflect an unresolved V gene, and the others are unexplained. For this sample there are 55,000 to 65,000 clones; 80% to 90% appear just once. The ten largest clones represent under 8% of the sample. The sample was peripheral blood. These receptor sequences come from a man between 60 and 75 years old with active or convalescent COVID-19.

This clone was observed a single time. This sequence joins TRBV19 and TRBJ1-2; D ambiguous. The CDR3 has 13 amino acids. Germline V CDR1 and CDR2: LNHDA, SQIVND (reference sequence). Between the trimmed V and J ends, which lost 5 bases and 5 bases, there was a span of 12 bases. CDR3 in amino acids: CASSQFRTYGYTF. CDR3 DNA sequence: TGTGCCAGTAGTCAGTTCAGGACTTATGGCTACACCTTC. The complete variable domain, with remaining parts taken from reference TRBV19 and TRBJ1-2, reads DGGITQSPKYLFRKEGQNVTLSCEQNLNHDAMYWYRQDPGQGLRLIYYSQIVNDFQKGDIAEGYSVSREKKESFPLTVTSAQKNPTAFYLCASSQFRTYGYTFGSGTRLTVV.

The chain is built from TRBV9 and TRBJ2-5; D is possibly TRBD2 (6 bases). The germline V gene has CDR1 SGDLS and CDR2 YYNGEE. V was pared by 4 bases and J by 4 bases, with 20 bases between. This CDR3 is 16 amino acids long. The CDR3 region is CASSPRDGGSRETQYF. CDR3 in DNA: TGTGCCAGCAGCCCTCGGGACGGGGGATCGAGAGAGACCCAGTACTTC.

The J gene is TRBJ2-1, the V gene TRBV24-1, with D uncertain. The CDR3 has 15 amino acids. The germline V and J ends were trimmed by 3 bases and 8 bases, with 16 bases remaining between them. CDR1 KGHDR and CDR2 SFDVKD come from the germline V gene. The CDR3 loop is CATSDANFRLDEQFF. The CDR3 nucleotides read TGTGCCACCAGTGATGCAAACTTTCGTCTAGATGAGCAGTTCTTC.

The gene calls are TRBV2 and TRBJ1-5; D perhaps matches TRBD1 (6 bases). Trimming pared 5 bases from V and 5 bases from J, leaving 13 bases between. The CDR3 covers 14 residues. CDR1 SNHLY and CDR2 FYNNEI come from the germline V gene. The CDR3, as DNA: TGTGCCAGCAGTCAGGGGTTTGGTGATCAGCCCCAGCATTTT. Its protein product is CASSQGFGDQPQHF.

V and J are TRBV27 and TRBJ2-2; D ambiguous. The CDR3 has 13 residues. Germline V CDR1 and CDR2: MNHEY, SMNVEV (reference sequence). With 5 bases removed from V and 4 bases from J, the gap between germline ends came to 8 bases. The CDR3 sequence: CASSLYVTGELFF. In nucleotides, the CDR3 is TGTGCCAGCAGTCTGTATGTCACCGGGGAGCTGTTTTTT.

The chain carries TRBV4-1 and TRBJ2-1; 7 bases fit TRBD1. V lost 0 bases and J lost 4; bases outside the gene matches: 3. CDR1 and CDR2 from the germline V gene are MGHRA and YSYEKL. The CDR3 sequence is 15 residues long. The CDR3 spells CASSQDGTVYNEQFF. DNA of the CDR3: TGCGCCAGCAGCCAAGATGGGACAGTATACAATGAGCAGTTCTTC.

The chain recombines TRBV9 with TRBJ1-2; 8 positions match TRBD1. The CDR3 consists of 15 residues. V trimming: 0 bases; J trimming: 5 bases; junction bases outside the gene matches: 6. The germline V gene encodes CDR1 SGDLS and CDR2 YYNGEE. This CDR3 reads CASSVGQGIEYGYTF. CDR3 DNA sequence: TGTGCCAGCAGCGTAGGACAGGGGATCGAATATGGCTACACCTTC.

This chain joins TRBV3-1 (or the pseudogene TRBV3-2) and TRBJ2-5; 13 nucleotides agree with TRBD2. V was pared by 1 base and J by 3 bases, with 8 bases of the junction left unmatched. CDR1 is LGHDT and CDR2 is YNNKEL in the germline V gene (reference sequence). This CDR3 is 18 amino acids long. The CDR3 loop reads CASSQAASGTSGKETQYF. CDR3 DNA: TGTGCCAGCAGCCAAGCCGCCTCCGGGACTAGCGGGAAAGAGACCCAGTACTTC.

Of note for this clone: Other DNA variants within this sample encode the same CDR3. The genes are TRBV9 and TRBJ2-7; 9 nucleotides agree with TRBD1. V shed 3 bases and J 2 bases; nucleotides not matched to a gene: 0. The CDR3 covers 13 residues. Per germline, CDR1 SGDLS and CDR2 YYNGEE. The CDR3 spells CASSGQGAYEQYF. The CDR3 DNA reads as TGTGCCAGCAGCGGACAGGGGGCCTACGAGCAGTACTTC.

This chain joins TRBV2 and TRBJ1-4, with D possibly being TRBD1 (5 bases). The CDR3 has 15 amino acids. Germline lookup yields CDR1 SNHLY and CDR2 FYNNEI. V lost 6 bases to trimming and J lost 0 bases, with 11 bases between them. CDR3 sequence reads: CASRDYRTTNEKLFF. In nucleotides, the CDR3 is TGTGCCAGCAGGGACTACAGGACAACTAATGAAAAACTGTTTTTT.

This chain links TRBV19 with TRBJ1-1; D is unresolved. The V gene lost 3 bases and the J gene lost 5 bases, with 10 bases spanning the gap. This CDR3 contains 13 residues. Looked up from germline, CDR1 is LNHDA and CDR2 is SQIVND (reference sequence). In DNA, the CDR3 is TGTGCCAGTAGTATCGCGGAAAGAACTGAAGCTTTCTTT. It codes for CASSIAERTEAFF.

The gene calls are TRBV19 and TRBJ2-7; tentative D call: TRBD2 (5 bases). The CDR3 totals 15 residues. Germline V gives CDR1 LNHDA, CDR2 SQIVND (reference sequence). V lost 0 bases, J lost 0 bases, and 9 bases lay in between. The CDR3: CASSIDWTLSYEQYF. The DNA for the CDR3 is TGTGCCAGTAGTATAGATTGGACTCTCTCCTACGAGCAGTACTTC.

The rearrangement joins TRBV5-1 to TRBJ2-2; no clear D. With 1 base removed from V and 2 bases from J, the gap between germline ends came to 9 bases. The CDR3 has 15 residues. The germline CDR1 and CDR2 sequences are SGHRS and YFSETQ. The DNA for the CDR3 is TGCGCCAGCAGCTTGAGCTCCGTTAACACCGGGGAGCTGTTTTTT. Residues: CASSLSSVNTGELFF.

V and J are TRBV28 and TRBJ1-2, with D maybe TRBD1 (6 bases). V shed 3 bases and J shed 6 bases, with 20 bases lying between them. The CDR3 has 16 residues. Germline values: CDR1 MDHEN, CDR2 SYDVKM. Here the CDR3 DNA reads TGTGCCAGCAGTTTTACGAACATCGGACAGAATCATGGCTACACCTTC. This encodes CASSFTNIGQNHGYTF.

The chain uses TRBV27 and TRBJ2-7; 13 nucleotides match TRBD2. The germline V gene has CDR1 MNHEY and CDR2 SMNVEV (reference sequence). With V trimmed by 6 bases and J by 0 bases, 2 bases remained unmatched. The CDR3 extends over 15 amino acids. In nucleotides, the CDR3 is TGTGCCAGCAGACTAGCGGGGGGGGTCTCCTACGAGCAGTACTTC. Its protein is CASRLAGGVSYEQYF.

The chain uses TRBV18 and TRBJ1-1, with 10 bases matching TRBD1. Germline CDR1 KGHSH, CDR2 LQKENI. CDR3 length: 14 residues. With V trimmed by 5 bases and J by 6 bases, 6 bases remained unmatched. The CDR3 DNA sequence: TGTGCCAGCTCAACGGACAGGGGGTCCGCTGAAGCTTTCTTT. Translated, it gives CASSTDRGSAEAFF.

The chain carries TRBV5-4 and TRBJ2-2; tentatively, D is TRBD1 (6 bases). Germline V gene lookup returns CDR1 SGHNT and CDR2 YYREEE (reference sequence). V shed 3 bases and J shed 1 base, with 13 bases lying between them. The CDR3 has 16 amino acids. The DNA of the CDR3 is TGTGCCAGCAGCTCAAGACAGGTGGGGAACACCGGGGAGCTGTTTTTT. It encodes CASSSRQVGNTGELFF. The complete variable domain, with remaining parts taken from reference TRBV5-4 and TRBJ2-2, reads ETGVTQSPTHLIKTRGQQVTLRCSSQSGHNTVSWYQQALGQGPQFIFQYYREEENGRGNFPPRFSGLQFPNYSSELNVNALELDDSALYLCASSSRQVGNTGELFFGEGSRLTVL.

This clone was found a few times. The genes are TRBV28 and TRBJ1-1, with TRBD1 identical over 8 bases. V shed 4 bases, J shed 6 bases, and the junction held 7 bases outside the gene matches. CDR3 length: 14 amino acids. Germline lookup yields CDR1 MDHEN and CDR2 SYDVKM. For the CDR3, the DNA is TGTGCCAGCAGTTCAACAGGGGGTGCGGCTGAAGCTTTCTTT. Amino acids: CASSSTGGAAEAFF.

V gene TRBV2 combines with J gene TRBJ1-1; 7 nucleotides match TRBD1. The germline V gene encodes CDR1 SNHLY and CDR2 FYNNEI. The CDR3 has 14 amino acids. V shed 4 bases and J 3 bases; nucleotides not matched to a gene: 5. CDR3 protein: CASSGTDRDTEAFF. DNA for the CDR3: TGTGCCAGCAGTGGAACTGACAGGGACACTGAAGCTTTCTTT.

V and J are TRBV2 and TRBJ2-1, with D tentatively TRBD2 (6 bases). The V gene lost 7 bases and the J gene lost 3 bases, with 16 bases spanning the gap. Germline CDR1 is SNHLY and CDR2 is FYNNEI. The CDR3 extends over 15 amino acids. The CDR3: CASMGRRENYNEQFF. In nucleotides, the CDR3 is TGTGCCAGCATGGGTCGGCGGGAAAACTACAATGAGCAGTTCTTC. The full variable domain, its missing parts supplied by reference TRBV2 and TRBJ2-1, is EPEVTQTPSHQVTQMGQEVILRCVPISNHLYFYWYRQILGQKVEFLVSFYNNEISEKSEIFDDQFSVERPDGSNFTLKIRSTKLEDSAMYFCASMGRRENYNEQFFGPGTRLTVL.

The CDR3 DNA reads TGTGCCAGCAGTGACCAGAGGTCGGGGAATGGCTACACCTTC. Its translation: CASSDQRSGNGYTF. The chain links TRBV2 to TRBJ1-2; unclear D gene. V was shortened by 3 bases and J by 6 bases, with 14 bases between the two germline ends. Germline V CDR1 and CDR2: SNHLY, FYNNEI. This CDR3 is built from 14 residues.